This T cell receptor beta chain was captured in a study of blood T cell repertoires in COVID-19. Looking at the study overall: Acute and convalescent COVID-19 specimens originated in the United States, Italy and Spain. T cells, B-cell-depleted T cells, or PBMCs provided the cDNA or gDNA that served as material.

As handled by the study authors: Researchers report that nucleated cell counts were estimated from reference gene primer amplification. TCRdb's copy holds only in-frame clones and misses some; the assay was immunoSEQ multiplex PCR. The V and J calls and clone size were taken over from that table, and D and trimming were inferred from the DNA. This repertoire shows roughly 180,000 clones, 88% found once; its top ten account for 2.1%. The receptor was derived from an older man with active or convalescent COVID-19. The sequenced material came from peripheral blood.

For the CDR3, the DNA is TGCGCCAGCTCCCTGGGGGGGGCCCAGCCCCAGCATTTT. Its translation is CASSLGGAQPQHF. J is TRBJ1-5 and V is TRBV5-1, with TRBD1 as a possible D gene (6 bases). V was clipped by 7 bases and J by 7 bases, with 15 bases between them. Germline V CDR1 and CDR2: SGHRS, YFSETQ. The CDR3 totals 13 residues.